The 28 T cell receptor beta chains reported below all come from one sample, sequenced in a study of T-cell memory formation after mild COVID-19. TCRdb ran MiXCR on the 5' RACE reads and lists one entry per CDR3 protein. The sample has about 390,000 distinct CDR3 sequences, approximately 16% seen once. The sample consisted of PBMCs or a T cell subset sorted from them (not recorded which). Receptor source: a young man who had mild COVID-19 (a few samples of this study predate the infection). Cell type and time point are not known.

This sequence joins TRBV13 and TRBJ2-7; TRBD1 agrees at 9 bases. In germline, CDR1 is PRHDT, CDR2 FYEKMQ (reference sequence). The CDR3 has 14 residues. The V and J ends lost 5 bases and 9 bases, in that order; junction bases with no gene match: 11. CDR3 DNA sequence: TGTGCCAGCAGCCCCGGGACAGGGTTCGGTCGGCAGTACTTC. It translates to CASSPGTGFGRQYF.

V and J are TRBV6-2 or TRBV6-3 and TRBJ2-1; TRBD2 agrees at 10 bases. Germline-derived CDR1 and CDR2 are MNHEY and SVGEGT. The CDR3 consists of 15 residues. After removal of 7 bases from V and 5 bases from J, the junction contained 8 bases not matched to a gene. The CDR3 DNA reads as TGTGCCAGCAACCTTAGCGGGGGGCAGGACAATGAGCAGTTCTTC. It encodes CASNLSGGQDNEQFF.

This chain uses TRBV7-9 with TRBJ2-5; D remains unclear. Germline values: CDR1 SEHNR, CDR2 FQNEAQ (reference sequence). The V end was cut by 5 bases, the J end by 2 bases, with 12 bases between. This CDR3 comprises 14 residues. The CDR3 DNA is TGTGCCAGCAGCACCCGGCAGATTCAAGAGACCCAGTACTTC. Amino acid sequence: CASSTRQIQETQYF.

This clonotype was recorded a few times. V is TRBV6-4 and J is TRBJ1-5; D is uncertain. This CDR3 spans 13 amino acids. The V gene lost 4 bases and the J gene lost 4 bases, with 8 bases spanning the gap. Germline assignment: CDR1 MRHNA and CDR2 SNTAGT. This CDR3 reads CASSASANQPQHF. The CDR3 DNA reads TGTGCCAGCAGTGCGTCGGCAAATCAGCCCCAGCATTTT.

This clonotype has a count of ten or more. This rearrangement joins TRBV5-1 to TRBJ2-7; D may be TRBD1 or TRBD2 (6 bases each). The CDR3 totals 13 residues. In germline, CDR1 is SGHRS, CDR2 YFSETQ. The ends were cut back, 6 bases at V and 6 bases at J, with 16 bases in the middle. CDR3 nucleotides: TGCGCCAGCACCACGGAGTGGGGGGCCGAGCAGTACTTC. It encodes CASTTEWGAEQYF.

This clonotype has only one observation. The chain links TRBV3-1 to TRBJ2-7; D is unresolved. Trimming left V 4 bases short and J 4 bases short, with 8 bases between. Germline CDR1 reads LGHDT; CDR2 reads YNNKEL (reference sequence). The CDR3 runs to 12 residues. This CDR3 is CASSLSWYEQYF. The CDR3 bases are TGTGCCAGCAGCCTGTCGTGGTACGAGCAGTACTTC.

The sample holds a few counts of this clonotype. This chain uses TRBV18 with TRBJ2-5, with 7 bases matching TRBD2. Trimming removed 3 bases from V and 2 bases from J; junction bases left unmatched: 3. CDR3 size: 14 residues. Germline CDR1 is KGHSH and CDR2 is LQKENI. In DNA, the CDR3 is TGTGCCAGCTCACCCGGGAGGTGGCAAGAGACCCAGTACTTC. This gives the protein CASSPGRWQETQYF.

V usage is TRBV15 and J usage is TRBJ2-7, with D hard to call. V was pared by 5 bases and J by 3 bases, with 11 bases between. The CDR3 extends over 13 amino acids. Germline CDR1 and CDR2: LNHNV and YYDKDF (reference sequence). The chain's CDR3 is CATSVNGDYEQYF. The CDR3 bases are TGTGCCACCAGCGTAAATGGAGACTACGAGCAGTACTTC.

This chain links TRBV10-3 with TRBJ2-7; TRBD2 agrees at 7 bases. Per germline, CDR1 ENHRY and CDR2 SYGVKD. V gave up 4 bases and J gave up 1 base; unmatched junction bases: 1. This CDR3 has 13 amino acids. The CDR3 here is CAISGGGSYEQYF. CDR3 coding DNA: TGTGCCATCAGTGGGGGGGGATCCTACGAGCAGTACTTC.

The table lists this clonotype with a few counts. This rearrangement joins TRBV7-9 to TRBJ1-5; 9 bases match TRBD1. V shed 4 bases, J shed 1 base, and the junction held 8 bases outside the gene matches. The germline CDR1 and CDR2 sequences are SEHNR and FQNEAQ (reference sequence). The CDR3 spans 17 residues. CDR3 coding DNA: TGTGCCAGCAGCTCGGACAGGGGAGGTTGGAGCAATCAGCCCCAGCATTTT. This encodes CASSSDRGGWSNQPQHF.

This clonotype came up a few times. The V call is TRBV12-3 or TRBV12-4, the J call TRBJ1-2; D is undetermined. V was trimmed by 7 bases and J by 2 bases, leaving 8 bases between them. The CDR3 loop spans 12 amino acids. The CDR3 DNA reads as TGTGCCAGCACCTACCGGAACTATGGCTACACCTTC. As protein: CASTYRNYGYTF.

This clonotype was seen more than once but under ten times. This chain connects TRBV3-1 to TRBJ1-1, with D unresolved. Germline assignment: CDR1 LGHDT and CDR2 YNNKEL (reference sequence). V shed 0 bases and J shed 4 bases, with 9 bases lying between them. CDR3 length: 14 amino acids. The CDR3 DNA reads TGTGCCAGCAGCCAAGATGGGTGGATCACTGAAGCTTTCTTT. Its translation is CASSQDGWITEAFF.

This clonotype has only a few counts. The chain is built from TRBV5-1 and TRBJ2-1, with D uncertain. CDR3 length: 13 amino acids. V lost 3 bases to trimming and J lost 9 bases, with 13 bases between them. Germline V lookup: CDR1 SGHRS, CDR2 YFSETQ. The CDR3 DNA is TGCGCCAGCAGCTCCTGGACCCAAACTGAGCAGTTCTTC. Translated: CASSSWTQTEQFF.

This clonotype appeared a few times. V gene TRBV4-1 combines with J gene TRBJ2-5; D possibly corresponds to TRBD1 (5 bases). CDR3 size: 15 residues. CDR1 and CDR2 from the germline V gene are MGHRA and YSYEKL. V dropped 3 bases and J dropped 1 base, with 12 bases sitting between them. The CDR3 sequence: CASSHLVGAQETQYF. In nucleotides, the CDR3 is TGCGCCAGCAGCCATCTGGTAGGGGCCCAAGAGACCCAGTACTTC.

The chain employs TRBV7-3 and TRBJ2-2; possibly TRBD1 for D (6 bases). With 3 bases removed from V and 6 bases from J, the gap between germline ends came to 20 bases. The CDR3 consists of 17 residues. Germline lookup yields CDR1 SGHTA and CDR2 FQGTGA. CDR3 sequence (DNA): TGTGCCAGCAGCTTTCGGTCGACAGGCCTGTTCTCCGGGGAGCTGTTTTTT. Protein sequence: CASSFRSTGLFSGELFF.

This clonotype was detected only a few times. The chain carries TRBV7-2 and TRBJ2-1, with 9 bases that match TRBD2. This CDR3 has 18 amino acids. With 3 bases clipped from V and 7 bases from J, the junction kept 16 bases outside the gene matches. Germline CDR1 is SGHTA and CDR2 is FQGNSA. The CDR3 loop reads CASSFPASAGGLWNEQFF. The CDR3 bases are TGTGCCAGCAGCTTCCCCGCTTCCGCGGGGGGGCTGTGGAATGAGCAGTTCTTC. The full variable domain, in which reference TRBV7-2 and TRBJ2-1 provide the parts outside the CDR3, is GAGVSQSPSNKVTEKGKDVELRCDPISGHTALYWYRQSLGQGLEFLIYFQGNSAPDKSGLPSDRFSAERTGGSVSTLTIQRTQQEDSAVYLCASSFPASAGGLWNEQFFGPGTRLTVL.

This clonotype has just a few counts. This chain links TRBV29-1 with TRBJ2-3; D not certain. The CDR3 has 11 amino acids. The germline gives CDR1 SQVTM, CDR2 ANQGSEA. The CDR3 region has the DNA TGCAGACTTGACATGACGGCTACGCAGTATTTT. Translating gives CRLDMTATQYF.

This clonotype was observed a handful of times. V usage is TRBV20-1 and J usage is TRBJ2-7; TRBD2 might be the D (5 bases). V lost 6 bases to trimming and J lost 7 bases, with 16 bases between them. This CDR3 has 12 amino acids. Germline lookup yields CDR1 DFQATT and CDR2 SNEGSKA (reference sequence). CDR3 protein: CSAGREPWEQYF. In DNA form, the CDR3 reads TGCAGTGCAGGAAGGGAGCCGTGGGAGCAGTACTTC.

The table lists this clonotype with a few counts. The CDR3 coding sequence is TGTGCCAGCAGGTCCGAAAGGGCGGGGACTAGCACAGATACGCAGTATTTT. It is translated as CASRSERAGTSTDTQYF. The rearrangement joins TRBV7-9 to TRBJ2-3; a weak D match, TRBD2 (6 bases). This CDR3 has 17 amino acids. Germline loops: CDR1 SEHNR, CDR2 FQNEAQ (reference sequence). V shed 6 bases and J shed 0 bases, with 19 bases lying between them.

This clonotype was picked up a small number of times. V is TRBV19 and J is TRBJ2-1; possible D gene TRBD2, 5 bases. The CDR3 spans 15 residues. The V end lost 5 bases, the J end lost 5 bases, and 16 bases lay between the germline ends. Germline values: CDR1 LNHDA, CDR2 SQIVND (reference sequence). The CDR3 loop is CASSWVGRGHNEQFF. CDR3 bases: TGTGCCAGTAGTTGGGTTGGGAGAGGGCACAATGAGCAGTTCTTC.

The CDR3 DNA reads TGTGCCAGCAGCTTACTCGGGAGCGGGGGGATGAACACCGGGGAGCTGTTTTTT. This encodes CASSLLGSGGMNTGELFF. The chain is built from TRBV11-3 and TRBJ2-2; 9 positions agree with TRBD2. Germline V gives CDR1 SGHNT, CDR2 YENEEA. V gave up 2 bases and J gave up 1 base; unmatched junction bases: 8. The CDR3 has 18 amino acids.

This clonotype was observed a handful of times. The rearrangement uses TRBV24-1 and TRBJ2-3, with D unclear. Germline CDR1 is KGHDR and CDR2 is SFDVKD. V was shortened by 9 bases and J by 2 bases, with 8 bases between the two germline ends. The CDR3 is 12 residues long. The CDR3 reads CATADPTDTQYF. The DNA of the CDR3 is TGTGCCACCGCGGACCCCACAGATACGCAGTATTTT.

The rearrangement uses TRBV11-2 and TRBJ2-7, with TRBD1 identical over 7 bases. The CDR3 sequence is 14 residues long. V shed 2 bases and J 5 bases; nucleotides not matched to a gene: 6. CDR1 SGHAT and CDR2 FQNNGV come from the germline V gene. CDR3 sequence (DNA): TGTGCCAGCAGCTTAAGAGGACAGGCAGACGAGCAGTACTTC. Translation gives CASSLRGQADEQYF.

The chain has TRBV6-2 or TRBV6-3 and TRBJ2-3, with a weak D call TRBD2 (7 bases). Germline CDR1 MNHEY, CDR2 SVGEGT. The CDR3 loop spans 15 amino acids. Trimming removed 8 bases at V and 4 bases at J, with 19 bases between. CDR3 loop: CASGGGRQGPDTQYF. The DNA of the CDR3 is TGTGCCAGCGGGGGGGGACGCCAGGGGCCAGATACGCAGTATTTT.

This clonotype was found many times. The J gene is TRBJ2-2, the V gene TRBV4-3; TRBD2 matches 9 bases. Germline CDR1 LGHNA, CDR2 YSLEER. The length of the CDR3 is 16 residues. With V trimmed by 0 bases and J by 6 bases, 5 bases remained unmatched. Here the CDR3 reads CASSQEAGGSPGELFF. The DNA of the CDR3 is TGCGCCAGCAGCCAAGAGGCGGGGGGGAGCCCCGGGGAGCTGTTTTTT.

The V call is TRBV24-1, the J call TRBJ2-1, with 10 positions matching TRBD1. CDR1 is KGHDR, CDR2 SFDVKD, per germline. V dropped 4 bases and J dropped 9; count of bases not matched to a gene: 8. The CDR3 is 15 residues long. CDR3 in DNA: TGTGCCACCAGTGACCCTAGGACAGGGGGTCTTGAGCAGTTCTTC. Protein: CATSDPRTGGLEQFF.

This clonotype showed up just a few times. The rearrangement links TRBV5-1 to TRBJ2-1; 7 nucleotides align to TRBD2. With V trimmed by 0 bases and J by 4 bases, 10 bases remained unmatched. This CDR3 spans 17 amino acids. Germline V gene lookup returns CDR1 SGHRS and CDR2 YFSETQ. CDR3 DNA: TGCGCCAGCAGCTTGGAATCCGTTTGGCGGGGGTACAATGAGCAGTTCTTC. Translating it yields CASSLESVWRGYNEQFF. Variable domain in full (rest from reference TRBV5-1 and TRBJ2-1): KAGVTQTPRYLIKTRGQQVTLSCSPISGHRSVSWYQQTPGQGLQFLFEYFSETQRNKGNFPGRFSGRQFSNSRSEMNVSTLELGDSALYLCASSLESVWRGYNEQFFGPGTRLTVL.

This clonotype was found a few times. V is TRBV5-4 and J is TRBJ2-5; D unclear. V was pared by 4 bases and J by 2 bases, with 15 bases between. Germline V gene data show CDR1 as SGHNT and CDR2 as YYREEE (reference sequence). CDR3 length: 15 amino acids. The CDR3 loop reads CASSLAIGSQETQYF. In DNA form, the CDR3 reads TGTGCCAGCAGCCTGGCCATTGGTTCTCAAGAGACCCAGTACTTC.